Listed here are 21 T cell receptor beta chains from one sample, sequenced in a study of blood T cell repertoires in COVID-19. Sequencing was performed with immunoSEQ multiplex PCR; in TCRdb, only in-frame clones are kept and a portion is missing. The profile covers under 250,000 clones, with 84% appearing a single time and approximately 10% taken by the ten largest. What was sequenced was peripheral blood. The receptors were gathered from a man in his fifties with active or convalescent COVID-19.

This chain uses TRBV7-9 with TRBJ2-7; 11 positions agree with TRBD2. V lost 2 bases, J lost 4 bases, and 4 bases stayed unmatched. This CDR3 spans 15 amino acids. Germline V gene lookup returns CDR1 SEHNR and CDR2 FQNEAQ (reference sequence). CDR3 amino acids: CASSLLAGGKYEQYF. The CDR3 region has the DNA TGTGCCAGCAGCTTATTAGCGGGAGGGAAATACGAGCAGTACTTC.

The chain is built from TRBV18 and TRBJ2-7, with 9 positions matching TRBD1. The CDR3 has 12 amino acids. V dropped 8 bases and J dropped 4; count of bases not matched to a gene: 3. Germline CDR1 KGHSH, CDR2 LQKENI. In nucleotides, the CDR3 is TGTGCCAGCGGGACAGGGTCTTACGAGCAGTACGTC. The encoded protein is CASGTGSYEQYV.

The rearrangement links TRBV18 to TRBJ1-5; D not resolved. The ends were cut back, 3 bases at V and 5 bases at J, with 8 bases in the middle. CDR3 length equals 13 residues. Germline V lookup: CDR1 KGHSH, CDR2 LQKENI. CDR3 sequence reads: CASSPGSHQPQHF. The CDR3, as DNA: TGTGCCAGCTCACCGGGCAGCCATCAGCCCCAGCATTTT. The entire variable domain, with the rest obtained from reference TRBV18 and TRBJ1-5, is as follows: NAGVMQNPRHLVRRRGQEARLRCSPMKGHSHVYWYRQLPEEGLKFMVYLQKENIIDESGMPKERFSAEFPKEGPSILRIQQVVRGDSAAYFCASSPGSHQPQHFGDGTRLSIL.

Here the CDR3 reads CASCPRDSSSYNEQFF. DNA for the CDR3: TGTGCCAGCTGCCCGCGGGACTCGAGCTCCTACAATGAGCAGTTCTTC. The V gene is TRBV2, the J gene TRBJ2-1; D might be TRBD2 (6 bases). The V end was cut by 8 bases, the J end by 0 bases, with 17 bases between. Germline V gene sequence: CDR1 SNHLY, CDR2 FYNNEI. The CDR3 has 16 residues.

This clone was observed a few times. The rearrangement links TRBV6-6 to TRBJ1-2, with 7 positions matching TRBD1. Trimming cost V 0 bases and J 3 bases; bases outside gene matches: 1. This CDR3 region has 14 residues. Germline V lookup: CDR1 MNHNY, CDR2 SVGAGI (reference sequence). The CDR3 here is CASSYSGTDYGYTF. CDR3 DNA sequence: TGTGCCAGCAGTTACTCCGGGACAGACTATGGCTACACCTTC.

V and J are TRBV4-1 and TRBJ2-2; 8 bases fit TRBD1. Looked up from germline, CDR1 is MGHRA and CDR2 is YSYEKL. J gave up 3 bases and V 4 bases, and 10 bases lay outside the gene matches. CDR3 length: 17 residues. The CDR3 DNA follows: TGCGCCAGCAGCCGAATGGACAGGGCGTCGGACACCGGGGAGCTGTTTTTT. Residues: CASSRMDRASDTGELFF.

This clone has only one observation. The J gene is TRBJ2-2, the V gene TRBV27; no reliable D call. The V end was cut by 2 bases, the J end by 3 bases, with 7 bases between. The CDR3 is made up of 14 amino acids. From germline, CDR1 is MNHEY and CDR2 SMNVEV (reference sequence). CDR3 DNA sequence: TGTGCCAGCAGTTTAGCAGGCGACACCGGGGAGCTGTTTTTT. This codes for CASSLAGDTGELFF.

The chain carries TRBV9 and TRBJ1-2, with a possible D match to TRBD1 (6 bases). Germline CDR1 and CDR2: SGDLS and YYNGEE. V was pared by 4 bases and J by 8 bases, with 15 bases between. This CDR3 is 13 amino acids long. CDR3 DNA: TGTGCCAGCAGCCAAGGACAGTCTATCGGCTACACCTTC. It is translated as CASSQGQSIGYTF. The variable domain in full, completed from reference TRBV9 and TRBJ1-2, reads DSGVTQTPKHLITATGQRVTLRCSPRSGDLSVYWYQQSLDQGLQFLIQYYNGEERAKGNILERFSAQQFPDLHSELNLSSLELGDSALYFCASSQGQSIGYTFGSGTRLTVV.

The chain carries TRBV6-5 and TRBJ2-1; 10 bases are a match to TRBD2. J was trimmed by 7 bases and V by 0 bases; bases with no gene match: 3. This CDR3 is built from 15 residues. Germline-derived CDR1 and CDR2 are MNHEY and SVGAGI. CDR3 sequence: CASSYSSGGLNEQFF. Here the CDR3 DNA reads TGTGCCAGCAGTTACTCTAGCGGGGGGCTTAATGAGCAGTTCTTC.

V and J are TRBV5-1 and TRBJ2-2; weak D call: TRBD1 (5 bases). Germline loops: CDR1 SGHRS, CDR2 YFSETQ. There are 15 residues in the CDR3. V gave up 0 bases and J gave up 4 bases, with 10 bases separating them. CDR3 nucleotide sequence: TGCGCCAGCAGCTTGGGACAGCGAGGCACCGGGGAGCTGTTTTTT. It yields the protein CASSLGQRGTGELFF.

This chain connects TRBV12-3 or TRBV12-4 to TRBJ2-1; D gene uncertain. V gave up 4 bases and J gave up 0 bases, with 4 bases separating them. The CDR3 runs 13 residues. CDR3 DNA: TGTGCCAGCAGTTGGAGCTCCTACAATGAGCAGTTCTTC. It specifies CASSWSSYNEQFF.

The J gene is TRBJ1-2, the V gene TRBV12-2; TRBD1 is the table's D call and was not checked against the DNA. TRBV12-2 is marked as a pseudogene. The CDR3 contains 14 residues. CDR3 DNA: TGTGCAAGTCGCGGACAGACTGAAAATTTTGGCTACACCTTC. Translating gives CASRGQTENFGYTF.

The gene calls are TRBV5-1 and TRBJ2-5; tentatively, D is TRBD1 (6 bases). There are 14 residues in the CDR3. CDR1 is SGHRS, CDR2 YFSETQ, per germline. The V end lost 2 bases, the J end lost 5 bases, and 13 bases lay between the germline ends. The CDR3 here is CASSFAHRVETQYF. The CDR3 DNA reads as TGCGCCAGCAGCTTCGCCCACAGGGTTGAGACCCAGTACTTC.

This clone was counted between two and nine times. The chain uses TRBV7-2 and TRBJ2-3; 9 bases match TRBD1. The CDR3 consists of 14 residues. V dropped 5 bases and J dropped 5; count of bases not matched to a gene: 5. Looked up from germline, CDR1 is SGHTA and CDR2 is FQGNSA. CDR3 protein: CASSRDRVKDTQYF. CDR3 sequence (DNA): TGTGCCAGCAGCCGGGACAGGGTTAAAGATACGCAGTATTTT.

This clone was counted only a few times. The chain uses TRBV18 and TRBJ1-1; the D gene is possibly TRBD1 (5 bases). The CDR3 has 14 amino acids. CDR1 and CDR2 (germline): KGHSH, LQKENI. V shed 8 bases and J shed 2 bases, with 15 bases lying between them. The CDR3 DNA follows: TGTGCCAGCGCCCGTTCGGGGGTAAACACTGAAGCTTTCTTT. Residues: CASARSGVNTEAFF.

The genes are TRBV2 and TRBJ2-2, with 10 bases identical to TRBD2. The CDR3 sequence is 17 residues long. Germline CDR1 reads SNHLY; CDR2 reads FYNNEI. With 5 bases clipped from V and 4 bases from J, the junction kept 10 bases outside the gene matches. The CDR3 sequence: CASSLETSGFSTGELFF. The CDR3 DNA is TGTGCCAGCAGTCTAGAGACTAGCGGGTTCTCCACCGGGGAGCTGTTTTTT.

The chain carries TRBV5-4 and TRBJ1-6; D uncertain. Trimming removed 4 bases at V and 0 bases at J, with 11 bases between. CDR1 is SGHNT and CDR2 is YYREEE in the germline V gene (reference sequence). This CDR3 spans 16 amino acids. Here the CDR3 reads CASSAAFRSYNSPLHF. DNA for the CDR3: TGTGCCAGCAGCGCGGCCTTCCGCTCCTATAATTCACCCCTCCACTTT.

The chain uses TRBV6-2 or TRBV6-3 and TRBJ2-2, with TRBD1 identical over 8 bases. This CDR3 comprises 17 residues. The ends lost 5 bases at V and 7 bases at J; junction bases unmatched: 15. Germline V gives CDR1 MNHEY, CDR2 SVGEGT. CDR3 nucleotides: TGTGCCAGCAGTGCCCTTGGGGACAGGCAGAGTGGCGGGGAGCTGTTTTTT. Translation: CASSALGDRQSGGELFF.

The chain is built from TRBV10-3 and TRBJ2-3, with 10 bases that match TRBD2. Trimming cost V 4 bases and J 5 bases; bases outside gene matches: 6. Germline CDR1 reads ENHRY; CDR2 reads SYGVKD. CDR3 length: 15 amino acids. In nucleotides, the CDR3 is TGTGCCATCAGTGCGGTAGCGGGGGGTGAAGATACGCAGTATTTT. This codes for CAISAVAGGEDTQYF.

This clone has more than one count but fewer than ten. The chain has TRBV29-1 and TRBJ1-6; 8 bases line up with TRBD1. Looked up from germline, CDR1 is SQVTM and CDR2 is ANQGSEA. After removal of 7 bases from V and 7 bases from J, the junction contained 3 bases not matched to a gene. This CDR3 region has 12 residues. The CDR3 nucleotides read TGCAGCGCCCGGACAGGGAATTCACCCCTCCACTTT. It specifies CSARTGNSPLHF.

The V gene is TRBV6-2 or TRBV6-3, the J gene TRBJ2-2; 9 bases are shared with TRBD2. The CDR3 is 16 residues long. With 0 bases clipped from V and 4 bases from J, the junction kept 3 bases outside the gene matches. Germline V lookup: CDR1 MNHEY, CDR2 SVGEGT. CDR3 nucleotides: TGTGCCAGCAGTTACTCGACTAGCGGAGGCACCGGGGAGCTGTTTTTT. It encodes CASSYSTSGGTGELFF.